This T cell receptor beta chain was recovered during a study of siplizumab effects on memory and regulatory T cells (dated by TCRdb to 2018 to 2020). Background for the entire study: The study examined how the anti-CD2 antibody siplizumab affects alloreactive T-cell subsets in allogeneic mixed lymphocyte reactions built from human PBMCs.

As concerns this clone: Its antigen target is currently unknown. No base-level quality is on record; no much larger clone is a single base apart.

The method was the immunoSEQ multiplex PCR assay. Each sample had 85,000 to 100,000 TCR templates assayed by the deep sequencing platform. Genomic DNA extracted from sorted T cells was the material used for TCRbeta CDR3 sequencing. Processing in the source paper ran as follows. The R programming language was used for the clonal analysis of the TCRbeta CDR3 data. Alloreactive CD4+ and CD8+ clones were identified by comparing unstimulated samples to CFSE-low samples taken after the reaction. By matching sequences to the repertoires of sorted unstimulated Treg and non-Treg cells, each alloreactive CD4+ clone was assigned a regulatory or non-regulatory origin. Sourced from immuneACCESS, this table was stored by TCRdb with only in-frame sequences that have V and J called. A share of the clones is absent; for the studies checked, an unresolved V gene accounts for under half, and the remainder has no known explanation. V and J calls and clone size follow that table, whereas D and trimming were derived from the DNA. Within this sample are around 100,000 clones, with roughly 93% of them counted one time only. 1% to 1.5% of the sample comes from the top ten.

Broader findings and caveats from the paper: Unstimulated naive T cells appeared to be more diverse than memory T cells, and naive cells seemed to make a substantial contribution to the alloresponse. No functional confirmation was obtained for the suppressive function of proliferating Tregs from siplizumab cultures. The cumulative frequency of alloreactive sequences that could be traced back to unstimulated CD4+ memory T cells was significantly reduced by siplizumab. Because sequences at frequencies below about 10^-5 were poorly captured, only a minor fraction of alloreactive clones could be mapped back to unstimulated subsets. Among mappable alloreactive CD4+ clones, an average Treg-derived fraction of about 70% was observed with siplizumab, compared with approximately 25% in control reactions. A naive or memory phenotype could not be assigned to roughly 75-96% of proliferating CD4+ or CD8+ clones.

Sorted unstimulated T cells, along with proliferating T cells recovered from mixed lymphocyte reactions, underwent TCRbeta CDR3 sequencing. Fresh whole blood from nine to ten HLA-typed healthy donors was used as the source from which PBMCs were isolated. To map where alloreactive clones came from, CD4+ non-regulatory T cells in the unstimulated state were FACS-sorted. A distance of 18 bases separates the germline ends of V and J, which lose 4 bases and 8 bases respectively. The germline V gene provides CDR1 MGHRA and CDR2 YSYEKL. The CDR3 numbers 16 residues from cysteine through phenylalanine. Only the CDR3 DNA is retained, 48 bases long and in frame from the first base.

The chain links TRBV4-1 with TRBJ1-6, with no D gene named confidently. This sequence originates from a human donor in good health. The specimen sequenced was non-Treg CD4+ T cells sorted from blood. Sample cell subset or site, as interpreted from the label and publication: FACS-sorted unstimulated CD4+ non-regulatory T cells. In nucleotides, the sequence is TGCGCCAGCAGCCGAGGCGGACTTTCACGCCATTCACCCCTCCACTTT. The encoded protein is CASSRGGLSRHSPLHF.